Only a few counts were recorded for the clone carrying this T cell receptor (beta chain). The antigen is unknown. The data belong to a study of human T cells and chemical hapten exposure. Study-wide context: From small differences in pooled library volume came most of the variation in per-sample TCR yields. Overall study findings and caveats: TCRs at high frequency, those above 1 in 1000, did not change with DPC sensitization.

Individual cDNA molecules in this library carried unique molecular identifiers. The authors' processing: TCR counts had a median of about 94,000 per sample and spanned roughly 23,224 to 700,000. TCRdb recomputed calls from the 5' RACE reads with MiXCR, one row per CDR3 protein. TCRdb's processing, not the authors' own work, is the source of the V and J calls. Of approximately 80,000 distinct CDR3 sequences listed, roughly 15% were seen once; the top ten hold 6.5% to 7%. The CDR3 is made up of 13 amino acids. V was pared by 8 bases and J by 4 bases, with 17 bases between. CDR1 is SQVTM and CDR2 is ANQGSEA in the germline V gene. From whole blood left unfractionated, total RNA was extracted.

The chain combines TRBV29-1 with TRBJ2-5, with D possibly TRBD2 on 7 matching bases. The source is a female donor in good health. CDR3 protein: CSSVGGRLETQYF. In DNA form, the CDR3 reads TGCAGCTCGGTCGGGGGGCGCTTAGAGACCCAGTACTTC.